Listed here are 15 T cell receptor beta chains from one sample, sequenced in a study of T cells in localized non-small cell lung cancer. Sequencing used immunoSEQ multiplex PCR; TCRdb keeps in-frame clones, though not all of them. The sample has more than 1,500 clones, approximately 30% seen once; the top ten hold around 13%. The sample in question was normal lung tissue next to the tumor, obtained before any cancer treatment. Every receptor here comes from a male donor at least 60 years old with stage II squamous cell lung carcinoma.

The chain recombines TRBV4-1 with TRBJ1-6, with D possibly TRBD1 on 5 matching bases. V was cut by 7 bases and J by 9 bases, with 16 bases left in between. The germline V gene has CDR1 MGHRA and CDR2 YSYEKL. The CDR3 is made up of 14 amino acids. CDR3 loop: CASTQPGSASPLHF. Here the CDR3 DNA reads TGCGCCAGCACCCAGCCAGGGTCAGCTTCACCCCTCCACTTT.

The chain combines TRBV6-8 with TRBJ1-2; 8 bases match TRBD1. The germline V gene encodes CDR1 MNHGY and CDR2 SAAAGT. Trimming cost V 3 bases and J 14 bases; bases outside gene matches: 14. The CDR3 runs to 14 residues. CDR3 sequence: CASSYRGGAGGSTF. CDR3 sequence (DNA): TGTGCCAGCAGTTATAGGGGCGGAGCAGGGGGCAGTACCTTC.

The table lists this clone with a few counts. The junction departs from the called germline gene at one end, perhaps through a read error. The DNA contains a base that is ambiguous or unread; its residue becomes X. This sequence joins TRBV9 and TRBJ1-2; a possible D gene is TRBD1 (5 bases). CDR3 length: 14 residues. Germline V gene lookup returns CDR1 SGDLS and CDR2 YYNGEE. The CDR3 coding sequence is TGTGCCAGCACCTTCTCGACAGCACCAAGGGGCTAYACCTTC. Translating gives CASTFSTAPRGXTF. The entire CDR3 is CASTFSTAPRGYTF.

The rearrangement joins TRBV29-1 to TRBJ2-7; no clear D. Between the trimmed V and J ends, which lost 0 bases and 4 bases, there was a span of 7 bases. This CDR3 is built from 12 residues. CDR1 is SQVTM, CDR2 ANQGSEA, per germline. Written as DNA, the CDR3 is TGCAGCGTTGAAGATGGCTCTTACGAGCAGTACTTC. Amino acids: CSVEDGSYEQYF.

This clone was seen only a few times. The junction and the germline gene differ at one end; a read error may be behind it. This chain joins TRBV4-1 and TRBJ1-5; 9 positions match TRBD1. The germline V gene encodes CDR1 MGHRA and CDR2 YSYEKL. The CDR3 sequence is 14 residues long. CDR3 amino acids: CASSHDRGSQLQHF. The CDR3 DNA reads TGCGCCAGCAGCCATGACAGGGGGAGTCAGCTCCAGCATTTT.

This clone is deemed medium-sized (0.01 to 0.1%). The CDR3 sequence: CASSPRGEGTEAFF. The DNA of the CDR3 is TGTGCCAGCAGCCCGCGGGGTGAAGGCACTGAAGCTTTCTTT. V gene TRBV11-3 combines with J gene TRBJ1-1; D unclear. Germline V gives CDR1 SGHNT, CDR2 YENEEA. Trimming left V 5 bases short and J 4 bases short, with 14 bases between. The CDR3 contains 14 residues. The variable domain in full, with the rest retrieved from reference TRBV11-3 and TRBJ1-1, is EAGVVQSPRYKIIEKKQPVAFWCNPISGHNTLYWYLQNLGQGPELLIRYENEEAVDDSQLPKDRFSAERLKGVDSTLKIQPAELGDSAVYLCASSPRGEGTEAFFGQGTRLTVV.

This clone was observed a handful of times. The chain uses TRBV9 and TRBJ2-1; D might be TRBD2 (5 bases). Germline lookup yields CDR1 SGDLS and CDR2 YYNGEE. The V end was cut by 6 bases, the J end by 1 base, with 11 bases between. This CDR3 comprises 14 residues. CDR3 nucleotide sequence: TGTGCCAGCAACCCCCCGGGGTCCTACAATGAGCAGTTCTTC. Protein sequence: CASNPPGSYNEQFF.

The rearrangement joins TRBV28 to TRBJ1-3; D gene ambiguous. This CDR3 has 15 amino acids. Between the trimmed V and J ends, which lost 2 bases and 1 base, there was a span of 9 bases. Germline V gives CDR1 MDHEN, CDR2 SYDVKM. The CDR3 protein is CASSLDNRSGNTIYF. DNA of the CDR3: TGTGCCAGCAGTTTAGATAATAGATCTGGAAACACCATATATTTT.

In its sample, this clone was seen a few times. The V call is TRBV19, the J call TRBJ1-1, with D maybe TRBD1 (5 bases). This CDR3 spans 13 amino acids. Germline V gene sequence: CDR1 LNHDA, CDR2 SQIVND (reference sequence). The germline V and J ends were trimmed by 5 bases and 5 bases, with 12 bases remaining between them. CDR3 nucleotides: TGTGCCAGTAGTTGGGGGTGGCAAACTGAAGCTTTCTTT. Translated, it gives CASSWGWQTEAFF. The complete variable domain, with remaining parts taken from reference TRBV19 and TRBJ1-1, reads DGGITQSPKYLFRKEGQNVTLSCEQNLNHDAMYWYRQDPGQGLRLIYYSQIVNDFQKGDIAEGYSVSREKKESFPLTVTSAQKNPTAFYLCASSWGWQTEAFFGQGTRLTVV.

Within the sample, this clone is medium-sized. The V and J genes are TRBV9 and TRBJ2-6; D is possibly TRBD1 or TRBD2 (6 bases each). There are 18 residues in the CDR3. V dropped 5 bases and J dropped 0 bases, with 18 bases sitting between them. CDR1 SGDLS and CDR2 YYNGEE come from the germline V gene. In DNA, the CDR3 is TGTGCCAGCAGTGAAATGGGGGGCCCGAGCTCTGGGGCCAACGTCCTGACTTTC. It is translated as CASSEMGGPSSGANVLTF.

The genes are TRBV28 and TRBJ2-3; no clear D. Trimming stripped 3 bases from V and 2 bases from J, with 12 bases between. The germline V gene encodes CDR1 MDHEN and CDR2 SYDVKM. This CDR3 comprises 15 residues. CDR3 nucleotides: TGTGCCAGCAGTTTGCCCAGCCAGCTCACAGATACGCAGTATTTT. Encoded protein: CASSLPSQLTDTQYF.

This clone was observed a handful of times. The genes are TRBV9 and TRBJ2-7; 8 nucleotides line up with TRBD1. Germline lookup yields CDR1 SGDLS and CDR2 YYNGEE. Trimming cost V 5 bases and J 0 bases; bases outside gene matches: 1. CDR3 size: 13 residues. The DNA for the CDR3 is TGTGCCAGCAGGGGGACAGGCTCCTACGAGCAGTACTTC. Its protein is CASRGTGSYEQYF.

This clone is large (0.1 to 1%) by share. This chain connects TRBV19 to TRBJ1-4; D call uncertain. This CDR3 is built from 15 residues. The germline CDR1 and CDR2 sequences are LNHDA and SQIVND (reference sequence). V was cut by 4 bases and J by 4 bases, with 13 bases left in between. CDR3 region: CASSRDGSFNEKLFF. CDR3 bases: TGTGCCAGTAGTAGGGATGGCAGCTTTAATGAAAAACTGTTTTTT.

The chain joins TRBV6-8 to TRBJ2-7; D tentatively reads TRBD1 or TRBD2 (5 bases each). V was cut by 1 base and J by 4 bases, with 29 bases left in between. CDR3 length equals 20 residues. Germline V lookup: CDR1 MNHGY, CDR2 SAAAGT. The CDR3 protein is CASSYLNRVQTQGVRYEQYF. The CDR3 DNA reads TGTGCCAGCAGTTACTTGAACCGCGTCCAGACTCAGGGAGTGCGGTACGAGCAGTACTTC.

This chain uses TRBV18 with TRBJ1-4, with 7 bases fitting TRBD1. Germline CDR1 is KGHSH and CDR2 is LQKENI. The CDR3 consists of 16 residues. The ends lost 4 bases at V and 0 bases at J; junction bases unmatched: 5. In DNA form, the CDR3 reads TGTGCCAGCTCACTAAGGGACAGCTCAACTAATGAAAAACTGTTTTTT. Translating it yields CASSLRDSSTNEKLFF.